These T cell receptor beta chains were read from a single sample in a study of identical twins. A single record per CDR3 protein comes from TCRdb applying MiXCR to the 5' RACE reads. The sample has about 200,000 distinct CDR3 sequences, roughly 10% seen once. Sequenced sample: memory (CD45RO+) T cells sorted from blood. Receptors originate from a woman between 18 and 30 years old in good health. Both conserved end residues are part of each CDR3. A D gene is named only where the DNA matches it firmly. Clone size is not always given. Where it is, it says once, few, many or a class for expanded clones.

CDR3 DNA | CDR3 protein | clone size | D gene | J gene | V gene
TGTGCCAGCAGCTCTACGGTACAGGGGGCCCTTCTCGTCTACGAGCAGTACTTC | CASSSTVQGALLVYEQYF | - | TRBD1 | TRBJ2-7 | TRBV11-1
TGCAGTGCTACGGCGGGAGAAAATACTGAGCAGTTCTTC | CSATAGENTEQFF | - | TRBD2 | TRBJ2-1 | TRBV20-1
TGCAGTGCTGACGGAGAATTCAACACTGAAGCTTTCTTT | CSADGEFNTEAFF | - | - | TRBJ1-1 | TRBV20-1
TGTGCCAGCAGGAGAGACAGGGTGAACACTGAAGCTTTCTTT | CASRRDRVNTEAFF | - | TRBD1 | TRBJ1-1 | TRBV27
TGCGCCAGCAGCTTGGGGTGGGAGAACACTGAAGCTTTCTTT | CASSLGWENTEAFF | few | - | TRBJ1-1 | TRBV5-1
TGCAGCGTTGAAGAGTCCGGGACAGGCGGATATGGCTACACCTTC | CSVEESGTGGYGYTF | few | TRBD1 | TRBJ1-2 | TRBV29-1
TGTGCCAGCAGTCCGCTTAGCAAATACACAGATACGCAGTATTTT | CASSPLSKYTDTQYF | many | - | TRBJ2-3 | TRBV27
TGCAGTGCTAGTGGCAGCGGGAAGCTTAATGAGCAGTTCTTC | CSASGSGKLNEQFF | few | TRBD2 | TRBJ2-1 | TRBV20-1
TGCAGTGCTAGACTTACTGGACTAGCGGGGAACATATTC | CSARLTGLAGNIF | - | TRBD2 | TRBJ2-1 | TRBV20-1
TGCAGTGCTCAGGGCTCCTACAATGAGCAGTTCTTC | CSAQGSYNEQFF | many | - | TRBJ2-1 | TRBV20-1
TGTGCCAGCAGCTTGGGGGGGTTTAGTACCGGGGAGCTGTTTTTT | CASSLGGFSTGELFF | few | - | TRBJ2-2 | TRBV5-5
TGTGCCAGCAGTGAAGGCAGGGGCTATGGCTACACCTTC | CASSEGRGYGYTF | - | - | TRBJ1-2 | TRBV6-1
TGCAGTGCCCCCGCCCGAGTTTCCAACGAGCAGTACTTC | CSAPARVSNEQYF | many | - | TRBJ2-7 | TRBV20-1
TGCAGTGCTAGTGATGCAGGGCGCGAGCAGTACTTC | CSASDAGREQYF | many | - | TRBJ2-7 | TRBV20-1
TGTGCCAGCAGTTTTTCTGATGGCGGGGGGGAGCAGTTCTTC | CASSFSDGGGEQFF | many | TRBD2 | TRBJ2-1 | TRBV12-3/TRBV12-4
TGTGCCAGCAGCTCCGGACTAGCGGGCTCAGATACGCAGTATTTT | CASSSGLAGSDTQYF | few | TRBD2 | TRBJ2-3 | TRBV12-3/TRBV12-4
TGCAGTGCTAGAGCCGGGGGTGGAAACACCATATATTTT | CSARAGGGNTIYF | - | - | TRBJ1-3 | TRBV20-1
TGCGCCAGCAGCTTGGGCAGCCAGTGGCGGGAAAAACTGTTTTTT | CASSLGSQWREKLFF | - | - | TRBJ1-4 | TRBV5-1
TGTGCCAGCAGCGGCCGAGAGCTTTCCACGAATGAGCAGTTCTTC | CASSGRELSTNEQFF | few | - | TRBJ2-1 | TRBV7-8
TGCAGTGCTAGACCGGCAACTAGCGGGAGGGCAGATACGCAGTATTTT | CSARPATSGRADTQYF | once | TRBD2 | TRBJ2-3 | TRBV20-1
TGTGCCAGCAGCTTACGGACTAGCGGGGGGGAGACCCAGTACTTC | CASSLRTSGGETQYF | - | TRBD2 | TRBJ2-5 | TRBV11-2
TGTGCCAGCAGTTGGAGAGGGATGAGCACAGATACGCAGTATTTT | CASSWRGMSTDTQYF | - | - | TRBJ2-3 | TRBV7-9